This is a list of T cell receptor beta chains from one sample in a study of blood T cell repertoires in COVID-19. Profiling relied on immunoSEQ multiplex PCR, and the TCRdb table lists in-frame clones only, not all of them. In the table there are 450,000 to 500,000 clones, 80% to 90% of which are singletons. Sequencing was carried out using peripheral blood. These receptors all stem from a human donor in a cohort sampled during active COVID-19. Both conserved end residues are part of each CDR3. A D gene is named only where the DNA matches it firmly. The size entry is marked missing in some rows and otherwise reads once, few, many or a size class.

J: TRBJ2-7
D: TRBD2
size: once
V: TRBV19
DNA: TGTGCCAGTAGCGCGGGACTAGCGGAATCCTACGAGCAGTACTTC
CDR3: CASSAGLAESYEQYF

J: TRBJ2-7
D: TRBD2
size: .
V: TRBV6-5
DNA: TGTGCCAGCAAAAAAAGCGGGAGTCTCTACGAGCAGTACTTC
CDR3: CASKKSGSLYEQYF

J: TRBJ2-3
D: .
size: .
V: TRBV7-6
DNA: TGTGCCAGCTCAGCCGGGATTAGCACAGATACGCAGTATTTT
CDR3: CASSAGISTDTQYF

J: TRBJ1-1
D: TRBD1
size: .
V: TRBV6-6
DNA: TGTGCCAGCAGCACCCCGCAAGGACAGGGTGACACTGAAGCTTTCTTT
CDR3: CASSTPQGQGDTEAFF

J: TRBJ1-3
D: .
size: .
V: TRBV7-6
DNA: TGTGCCAGCAGCTTAGCCCCGGCAAGGGAGGCTGGAAACACCATATATTTT
CDR3: CASSLAPAREAGNTIYF

J: TRBJ2-1
D: .
size: .
V: TRBV4-2
DNA: TGTGCCAGCAGCGATGGACCGAGACTAGGATTAAATGAGCAGTTCTTC
CDR3: CASSDGPRLGLNEQFF

J: TRBJ2-5
D: TRBD2
size: .
V: TRBV6-2/TRBV6-3
DNA: TGTGCCAGCAGTTACGATCGGAGGCTAGCGGGAGGAGATCAAGAGACCCAGTACTTC
CDR3: CASSYDRRLAGGDQETQYF

J: TRBJ2-1
D: .
size: .
V: TRBV15
DNA: TGTGCCACCGTCACGGGACAAACTTACAATGAGCAGTTCTTC
CDR3: CATVTGQTYNEQFF

J: TRBJ2-1
D: TRBD2
size: .
V: TRBV30
DNA: TGTGCCTTCCGGACTAGCGGACCCTACAATGAGCAGTTCTTC
CDR3: CAFRTSGPYNEQFF

J: TRBJ2-5
D: .
size: .
V: TRBV27
DNA: TGTGCCAGCAGTTTAAGCGCGGGGGAGACCCAGTACTTC
CDR3: CASSLSAGETQYF

J: TRBJ1-1
D: .
size: once
V: TRBV3-1/TRBV3-2
DNA: TGTGCCAGCAGCCAAGATACGGTTCATGAAGCTTTCTTT
CDR3: CASSQDTVHEAFF

J: TRBJ2-7
D: .
size: .
V: TRBV4-2
DNA: TGTGCCAGCAGCCAGTGGGGGGGGGCGAATTCCTACGAGCAGTACTTC
CDR3: CASSQWGGANSYEQYF

J: TRBJ1-2
D: .
size: .
V: TRBV30
DNA: TGTGCCTGGAGTTTCGGGGACTATGGCTACACCTTC
CDR3: CAWSFGDYGYTF

J: TRBJ1-2
D: .
size: .
V: TRBV7-2
DNA: TGTGCCAGCAGCTTAGAACAGCATAACTATGGCTACACCTTC
CDR3: CASSLEQHNYGYTF

J: TRBJ2-5
D: TRBD2
size: .
V: TRBV6-5
DNA: TGTGCCAGCAGCCTACTAGCGGGAGTGCAGACCCAGTACTTC
CDR3: CASSLLAGVQTQYF

J: TRBJ1-1
D: .
size: .
V: TRBV6-2/TRBV6-3
DNA: TGTGCCAGCAGTTACGGAGAGAACACTGAAGCTTTCTTT
CDR3: CASSYGENTEAFF

J: TRBJ1-2
D: TRBD1
size: .
V: TRBV27
DNA: TGTGCCAGCAGTTTCTCTGGACAGGGGAAAGGCTACACCTTC
CDR3: CASSFSGQGKGYTF

J: TRBJ2-1
D: .
size: few
V: TRBV7-8
DNA: TGTGCCAGCAGACTGACAGCTTACAATGAGCAGTTCTTC
CDR3: CASRLTAYNEQFF

J: TRBJ2-3
D: TRBD1
size: .
V: TRBV19
DNA: TGTGCCAGTAGTAGAGTGCCACAGGGGAGAAGCACAGATACGCAGTATTTT
CDR3: CASSRVPQGRSTDTQYF

J: TRBJ2-7
D: TRBD2
size: few
V: TRBV25-1
DNA: TGTGCCAGCAGTGGGACTAGCGGTTCCTCCTACGAGCAGTACTTC
CDR3: CASSGTSGSSYEQYF

J: TRBJ1-2
D: .
size: .
V: TRBV11-1
DNA: TGTGCCAGCAGCCCTTTAAACAGGGACTATGGCTACACCTTC
CDR3: CASSPLNRDYGYTF

J: TRBJ1-3
D: .
size: .
V: TRBV20-1
DNA: TGCAGTGCTAGTCCAGGGGAATATGGAAACACCATATATTTT
CDR3: CSASPGEYGNTIYF

J: TRBJ1-2
D: .
size: many
V: TRBV4-1
DNA: TGCGCCAGCAGGGATCAGGGTAAGTCGGGTGGCTACACCTTC
CDR3: CASRDQGKSGGYTF

J: TRBJ2-7
D: TRBD1
size: .
V: TRBV18
DNA: TGTGCCAGCTCTCTTGAGACAGGGGTCGAGCAGTACTTC
CDR3: CASSLETGVEQYF

J: TRBJ2-1
D: TRBD1
size: .
V: TRBV14
DNA: TGTGCCAGCAGCCAAGATCGGGGGACAGGGACAGAAAATGAGCAGTTCTTC
CDR3: CASSQDRGTGTENEQFF

J: TRBJ2-3
D: .
size: .
V: TRBV12-5
DNA: TGTGCTAGTGGTTTGGACCACGACAGGCGAACGCAGTATTTT
CDR3: CASGLDHDRRTQYF

J: TRBJ1-1
D: TRBD1
size: .
V: TRBV7-3
DNA: TGTGCCAGCAGCTTAAATGGATTGGGACAGGGGAACACTGAAGCTTTCTTT
CDR3: CASSLNGLGQGNTEAFF

J: TRBJ2-5
D: .
size: .
V: TRBV2
DNA: TGTGCCAGCAGTGAAGGAGGACTTGCACAAGAGACCCAGTACTTC
CDR3: CASSEGGLAQETQYF

J: TRBJ2-7
D: TRBD1
size: .
V: TRBV4-1
DNA: TGCGCCAGCAGCCAACCCCCCACGGGACAGGGGGATTACTTC
CDR3: CASSQPPTGQGDYF

J: TRBJ2-7
D: TRBD2
size: .
V: TRBV10-1
DNA: TGCGCCAGCAGTGATGGAACAAAATCTCAACAGGGCGGGAGGGCCCCCTACGAGCAGTACTTC
CDR3: CASSDGTKSQQGGRAPYEQYF